This TCR beta chain originates from a study of shared clonotypes between healthy human individuals. General observations from the study: When compared with the clonotypes that were shared by all four sorted-subset donors, the non-shared clonotypes turned out to have lower generation probabilities.

CD45RO+ cells plus CCR7-negative CD45RA+ TemRA cells formed CD8 memory. TCRdb's table, derived via immunoSEQ multiplex PCR, lists solely in-frame clones and lacks some. The sample has approximately 350,000 clones; around 96% are singletons. This CDR3 spans 15 amino acids. Germline V CDR1 and CDR2: SGHRS, YFSETQ. V was pared by 2 bases and J by 2 bases, with 11 bases between. Of note for this clone: Its antigen is currently unknown.

The rearrangement links TRBV5-1 to TRBJ2-1, with D tentatively TRBD2 (6 bases). Sequencing input: memory CD8+ T cells sorted from blood. Noted subset: CD45RO+ cells pooled with CCR7-negative TemRA cells. The TCR originated in a man aged 25-45 years in good health. The CDR3, as DNA: TGCGCCAGCAGCTTAGGGCGGGGCCCCTACAATGAGCAGTTCTTC. Translation: CASSLGRGPYNEQFF.